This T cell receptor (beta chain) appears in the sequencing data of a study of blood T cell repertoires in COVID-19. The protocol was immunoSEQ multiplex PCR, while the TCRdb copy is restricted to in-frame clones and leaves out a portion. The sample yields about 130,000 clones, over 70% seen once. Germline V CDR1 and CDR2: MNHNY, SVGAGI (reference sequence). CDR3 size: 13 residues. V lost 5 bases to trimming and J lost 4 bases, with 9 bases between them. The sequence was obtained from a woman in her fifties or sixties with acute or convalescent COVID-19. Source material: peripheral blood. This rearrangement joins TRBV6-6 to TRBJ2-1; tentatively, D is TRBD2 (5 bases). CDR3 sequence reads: CASSRTSYNEQFF. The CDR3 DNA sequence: TGTGCCAGCAGTCGGACTTCGTACAATGAGCAGTTCTTC.